This T cell receptor (beta chain) was sequenced during a study of T cell responses to AZD1222 COVID-19 vaccine. Remarks on this clone: The antigen remains unidentified.

Study-level points and caveats: AZD1222 recipients seropositive at baseline numbered only 5 or 6. After the peak T cell response, and only then, were repertoires sampled. A mostly white British donor set with more females was recruited, and clonal diversity was possibly underestimated. Compared with day 0, the breadth and depth of the Spike-specific TCR repertoire rose significantly after two doses of AZD1222.

This CDR3 has 13 amino acids. CDR1 and CDR2 from the germline V gene are LGHNT and FRNRAP. V lost 3 bases to trimming and J lost 1 base, with 6 bases between them. Sequencing was performed with immunoSEQ multiplex PCR; in TCRdb, only in-frame clones are kept and a portion is missing. The sample holds 150,000 to 200,000 clones, 88% seen once. The sequencing used peripheral blood, collected 28 days after the second AZD1222 dose. The source is an adult who received the AZD1222 COVID-19 vaccine. The chain links TRBV12-5 to TRBJ1-1, with D hard to call. The chain's CDR3 is CASGFGRNTEAFF. The CDR3 DNA sequence: TGTGCTAGTGGTTTTGGCAGGAACACTGAAGCTTTCTTT.